This T cell receptor beta chain came from a study of identical twins. Regarding the study as a whole: Clonotypes of the beta chain that were abundant in cord blood carried fewer insertions (memory repertoires showed none).

In its sample, this clonotype was seen a few times. Its antigen is unknown. TCRdb processed the 5' RACE reads anew with MiXCR; each CDR3 protein has one entry. This table has 300,000 to 350,000 distinct CDR3 sequences, 12% appearing once. The CDR3 runs to 13 residues. Germline-derived CDR1 and CDR2 are SGDLS and YYNGEE. V was clipped by 7 bases and J by 2 bases, with 12 bases between them. The data also belong to a second study, concerning yellow fever vaccine responses in identical twins.

Material: CD8+ T cells sorted from blood. This receptor was identified in a woman aged 18-35 years in good health. The J gene is TRBJ2-5, the V gene TRBV9; a possible D gene is TRBD1 (6 bases). In DNA, the CDR3 is TGTGCCAGCGGAGGACAGCCTCAAGAGACCCAGTACTTC. Protein sequence: CASGGQPQETQYF.